This T cell receptor (beta chain) is from a study of blood T cell repertoires in COVID-19. Across the whole study: The United States, Italy and Spain supplied acute and convalescent COVID-19 samples. Sample material is recorded as cDNA or gDNA derived from T cells, B-cell-depleted T cells, or PBMCs.

CDR1 is MNHNS, CDR2 SASEGT, per germline. The CDR3 consists of 16 residues. V trimming: 2 bases; J trimming: 4 bases; junction bases outside the gene matches: 8. The assay was immunoSEQ multiplex PCR, and TCRdb's table has in-frame clones only and misses some. The sample lists 180,000 or so clones; 86% were seen once. Material: peripheral blood. The chain uses TRBV6-1 and TRBJ2-7; 10 nucleotides align to TRBD2. This receptor was identified in a woman over 75 in a cohort sampled during active or convalescent COVID-19. DNA of the CDR3: TGTGCCAGCAGTGAACTGAAGAGGACTAGCGGATACGAGCAGTACGTC. Translation gives CASSELKRTSGYEQYV.